These 31 T cell receptor beta chains share one sample of origin, sequenced in a study of tumor and adjacent non-tumor tissue in lung cancer. The template was RNA from unsorted bulk tissue. Three rounds of nested PCR, following a modified ARM-PCR protocol, produced the TCRbeta library. One entry per CDR3 protein, called by TCRdb with MiXCR from the multiplex PCR reads. The sample lists more than 90,000 distinct CDR3 sequences; roughly 70% were seen once. The sequenced material came from lung tumor tissue. The receptors were gathered from a man between 60 and 70 years old with non-small cell lung cancer.

This clonotype was recorded many times. The genes are TRBV5-6 and TRBJ2-3, with 13 bases matching TRBD2. V gave up 5 bases and J gave up 5 bases; unmatched junction bases: 5. CDR1 SGHDT and CDR2 YYEEEE come from the germline V gene. This CDR3 region has 15 residues. The CDR3 reads CASRQGLAGIDTQYF. The CDR3 region has the DNA TGTGCCAGCAGGCAGGGACTAGCGGGAATAGATACGCAGTATTTT. The variable domain in full, with the rest retrieved from reference TRBV5-6 and TRBJ2-3, is DAGVTQSPTHLIKTRGQQVTLRCSPKSGHDTVSWYQQALGQGPQFIFQYYEEEERQRGNFPDRFSGHQFPNYSSELNVNALLLGDSALYLCASRQGLAGIDTQYFGPGTRLTVL.

This clonotype has a count of ten or more. The chain joins TRBV5-1 to TRBJ1-6; 9 bases match TRBD1. CDR3 size: 16 residues. The V gene's germline CDR1 is SGHRS and CDR2 YFSETQ. With V trimmed by 3 bases and J by 9 bases, 10 bases remained unmatched. DNA of the CDR3: TGCGCCAGCAGCTCTGGGACAGGGCGTGGGAGTTCACCCCTCCACTTT. Protein: CASSSGTGRGSSPLHF.

This clonotype was seen a handful of times. One base away lies a much larger clone, so this may be a sequencing read error. This chain joins TRBV20-1 and TRBJ1-1, with a tentative D call TRBD1 (5 bases). The CDR3 is made up of 13 amino acids. Germline V lookup: CDR1 DFQATT, CDR2 SNEGSKA (reference sequence). The CDR3 is CSAMAGELTEVFF. CDR3 in DNA: TGCAGTGCTATGGCGGGGGAACTCACTGAAGTTTTCTTT.

This clonotype was detected only once. This may come from a read error, since a much larger clone is one base off. The chain has TRBV30 and TRBJ2-2; D may be TRBD2 (5 bases). Germline V gene data show CDR1 as GTSNPN and CDR2 as SVGIG (reference sequence). Trimming removed 5 bases at V and 4 bases at J, with 17 bases between. The CDR3 is made up of 15 amino acids. CDR3 amino acids: CAWGGGRSGTGELFF. The CDR3 coding sequence is TGTGCCTGGGGAGGTGGCCGGAGTGGCACCGGGGAGCTGTTTTTT.

This chain connects TRBV14 to TRBJ1-6; D call uncertain. The CDR3 sequence is 16 residues long. Germline-derived CDR1 and CDR2 are SGHDN and FVKESK. Trimming left V 3 bases short and J 13 bases short, with 22 bases between. The CDR3 loop is CASSHLIEGNSSPLHF. The DNA for the CDR3 is TGTGCCAGCAGCCACCTAATCGAAGGGAATAGTTCGCCCCTCCACTTT.

Worth noting for this clonotype: One base away lies a much larger clone, so this may be a sequencing read error. Since no conserved phenylalanine or tryptophan closes the CDR3, a read error is the likely cause. The chain recombines TRBV20-1 with TRBJ1-1; D is ambiguous. CDR3 length equals 13 residues. Trimming removed 1 base from V and 4 bases from J, with 10 bases in between. The germline V gene has CDR1 DFQATT and CDR2 SNEGSKA (reference sequence). CDR3 DNA: TGCAGTGCTAGAGCCAACCCCTCCACTGAAGCTTTCTCT. Protein sequence: CSARANPSTEAFS.

As for this clonotype: This likely comes from a read error, as the CDR3 has no conserved phenylalanine or tryptophan at its end. The chain uses TRBV6-5 and TRBJ1-1; perhaps TRBD1 as D (5 bases). V was trimmed by 2 bases and J by 11 bases, leaving 21 bases between them. Per the germline V gene, CDR1 is MNHEY and CDR2 is SVGAGI. This CDR3 spans 15 amino acids. CDR3: CASSYRVQSQGRAFL. In DNA form, the CDR3 reads TGTGCCAGCAGTTACAGAGTCCAGAGTCAGGGACGGGCTTTCTTA.

On this clonotype itself: Since the CDR3 does not end with the conserved phenylalanine or tryptophan, this likely comes from a read error. The V gene is TRBV7-9, the J gene TRBJ2-7, with a tentative D call TRBD1 (6 bases). The CDR3 has 12 residues. Germline CDR1 and CDR2: SEHNR and FQNEAQ (reference sequence). The V and J ends lost 4 bases and 5 bases respectively, with 9 bases between them. The CDR3: CASSSQGHEQYS. The CDR3 nucleotides read TGTGCCAGCAGCTCACAGGGCCACGAGCAGTACTCA.

J is TRBJ2-3 and V is TRBV11-3, with D tentatively TRBD2 (6 bases). V was clipped by 0 bases and J by 8 bases, with 21 bases between them. This CDR3 comprises 17 residues. Germline V gene lookup returns CDR1 SGHNT and CDR2 YENEEA. The CDR3 nucleotides read TGTGCCAGCAGCTTAGATAACGGAGGGAGATCGATGGCTACGCAGTATTTT. Translating gives CASSLDNGGRSMATQYF. The complete variable domain, with remaining parts taken from reference TRBV11-3 and TRBJ2-3, reads EAGVVQSPRYKIIEKKQPVAFWCNPISGHNTLYWYLQNLGQGPELLIRYENEEAVDDSQLPKDRFSAERLKGVDSTLKIQPAELGDSAVYLCASSLDNGGRSMATQYFGPGTRLTVL.

With regard to this clonotype: The junction departs from the called germline gene at one end, perhaps through a read error. The gene calls are TRBV6-2 or TRBV6-3 and TRBJ2-2; D might be TRBD2 (5 bases). Per germline, CDR1 MNHEY and CDR2 SVGEGT. The CDR3 has 15 amino acids. DNA for the CDR3: TGTGCCAGCAGTTACCCTTCAGTATCAACCGGGGAGATGTTTTTT. Encoded protein: CASSYPSVSTGEMFF.

With regard to this clonotype: A single base separates this from a much larger clone, so it may be a read error. The chain recombines TRBV7-8 with TRBJ2-1, with D perhaps matching TRBD2 (7 bases). The germline V and J ends were trimmed by 3 bases and 6 bases, with 24 bases remaining between them. CDR1 SGHVS and CDR2 FQNEAQ come from the germline V gene. The CDR3 extends over 18 amino acids. CDR3 DNA: TGTGCCAGCAGCTTTTCTACCTCTATTGGGGAGGGGGGCAATGAGCAGTTCTTC. It yields the protein CASSFSTSIGEGGNEQFF.

The chain combines TRBV20-1 with TRBJ2-1, with TRBD2 matching 10 bases. The CDR3 covers 15 residues. The J segment lost 4 bases and the V segment lost 6 bases, leaving 9 bases of the junction unmatched. CDR1 DFQATT and CDR2 SNEGSKA come from the germline V gene (reference sequence). The CDR3, as DNA: TGCAGTGCACCTCCACCGGGACTAGCGTACAATGAGCAGTTCTTC. Translation gives CSAPPPGLAYNEQFF.

The J gene is TRBJ2-5, the V gene TRBV4-2, with D tentatively TRBD2 (6 bases). V gave up 0 bases and J gave up 6 bases, with 14 bases separating them. The CDR3 is made up of 15 amino acids. From germline, CDR1 is LGHNA and CDR2 YNFKEQ. CDR3 region: CASSQESNGRKTQYF. CDR3 nucleotide sequence: TGTGCCAGCAGCCAAGAATCTAACGGGAGAAAGACCCAGTACTTC.

With regard to this clonotype: A much larger clone sits a single nucleotide away, making a read error possible. This rearrangement joins TRBV7-9 to TRBJ2-1; D gene ambiguous. The CDR3 runs to 10 residues. Germline V gene sequence: CDR1 SEHNR, CDR2 FQNEAQ (reference sequence). The CDR3 is CACSADEQFF. CDR3 DNA sequence: TGTGCCTGCAGCGCGGATGAGCAGTTCTTC. The full variable domain, with the rest looked up from reference TRBV7-9 and TRBJ2-1, is DTGVSQNPRHKITKRGQNVTFRCDPISEHNRLYWYRQTLGQGPEFLTYFQNEAQLEKSRLLSDRFSAERPKGSFSTLEIQRTEQGDSAMYLCACSADEQFFGPGTRLTVL.

This clonotype turned up a few times. The chain has TRBV6-5 and TRBJ1-1; D is uncertain. The CDR3 contains 14 residues. Looked up from germline, CDR1 is MNHEY and CDR2 is SVGAGI. V dropped 7 bases and J dropped 7 bases, with 19 bases sitting between them. CDR3 loop: CASTKGKDVYEAFF. In nucleotides, the CDR3 is TGTGCCAGCACCAAGGGCAAGGACGTCTATGAAGCTTTCTTT.

The sample holds a few counts of this clonotype. Possible read error: a much larger clone is one base away. The rearrangement joins TRBV7-8 to TRBJ2-3; 8 bases align to TRBD1. The V segment lost 3 bases and the J segment 3 bases; nucleotides outside the gene matches: 2. The germline V gene has CDR1 SGHVS and CDR2 FQNEAQ. This CDR3 has 14 residues. The DNA of the CDR3 is TGTGCCAGCAGCTTGACAGGGGTAACAGATACGCAGTATTTT. The encoded protein is CASSLTGVTDTQYF.

This clonotype was found once. The rearrangement links TRBV12-3 or TRBV12-4 to TRBJ1-5, with 10 nucleotides matching TRBD1. TRBJ2-3 explains the end of the DNA better; the J call may be wrong. This CDR3 has 14 residues. CDR3 protein: CASNRQGANQPQYF. The CDR3 bases are TGTGCCAGCAACCGACAGGGGGCAAATCAGCCCCAGTATTTT.

With respect to this clonotype: A read error may account for a junction end that differs from germline. V gene TRBV12-3 or TRBV12-4 combines with J gene TRBJ2-7; 11 nucleotides line up with TRBD2. This CDR3 has 16 residues. The CDR3 bases are TGTGCCGGCAGTCCTGGGAGTAGCGGGAGGGCCCACGAGCAGTACTTC. Amino acids: CAGSPGSSGRAHEQYF.

A note on this clonotype: This sequence may be a read error, since a much larger clone differs from it by one base. This sequence joins TRBV5-8 and TRBJ1-1; a weak D match, TRBD1 (5 bases). The V end lost 3 bases, the J end lost 10 bases, and 16 bases lay between the germline ends. This CDR3 is 13 amino acids long. Germline V lookup: CDR1 SGHTS, CDR2 YDEGEE. CDR3 amino acids: CASSWGRMTRAFF. Here the CDR3 DNA reads TGTGCCAGCAGCTGGGGACGGATGACGAGAGCTTTCTTT.

This clonotype was counted ten times or more. The chain recombines TRBV14 with TRBJ2-1; maybe TRBD2 (6 bases). V gave up 3 bases and J gave up 3 bases, with 15 bases separating them. The length of the CDR3 is 16 residues. CDR1 and CDR2 (germline): SGHDN, FVKESK. The CDR3 coding sequence is TGTGCCAGCAGCCAGCGGACGGGACTTGACTACAATGAGCAGTTCTTC. Protein: CASSQRTGLDYNEQFF.

This clonotype was counted many times. The J gene is TRBJ2-7, the V gene TRBV12-3 or TRBV12-4, with 10 bases that match TRBD2. Germline trimming cut 8 bases from V and 3 bases from J; bases unmatched to any gene: 7. The CDR3 totals 14 residues. The CDR3 DNA follows: TGTGCCAGCGGATCTAGCGGGAGATTCTACGAGCAGTACTTC. It specifies CASGSSGRFYEQYF.

Regarding this clonotype: This CDR3 is missing its conserved last phenylalanine or tryptophan, likely due to a read error. This sequence joins TRBV10-3 and TRBJ1-5; TRBD1 aligns across 7 bases. The J call is doubtful: the DNA matches TRBJ2-3 better. This CDR3 has 14 amino acids. Germline V CDR1 and CDR2: ENHRY, SYGVKD. DNA for the CDR3: TGTGCCACCGACAGGGATGGTGGCAATCAGCCCCAGTATTCT. Protein product: CATDRDGGNQPQYS.

Of note for this clonotype: With a much larger clone just one base away, this may be a read error. This chain connects TRBV20-1 to TRBJ2-1; weak D call: TRBD2 (7 bases). The germline CDR1 and CDR2 sequences are DFQATT and SNEGSKA (reference sequence). The CDR3 extends over 15 amino acids. V was trimmed by 7 bases and J by 7 bases, leaving 23 bases between them. DNA of the CDR3: TGCAGTGTTCAAACGTGGGGGGCCGGGAGGAATGAGCAGTTCTTC. Translated: CSVQTWGAGRNEQFF.

Comment on this clonotype: An end of the junction does not agree with germline; a read error may underlie this. This chain uses TRBV29-1 with TRBJ2-5, with D maybe TRBD1 (6 bases). CDR1 is SQVTM and CDR2 is ANQGSEA in the germline V gene. The CDR3 extends over 15 amino acids. The CDR3 loop reads CSVGKTGNDQETHYF. Written as DNA, the CDR3 is TGTAGCGTGGGGAAAACAGGGAACGACCAAGAGACCCACTACTTC.

For this clonotype: The CDR3 does not close with the conserved phenylalanine or tryptophan, likely indicating a read error. This chain links TRBV6-6 with TRBJ2-3, with D uncertain. Trimming pared 4 bases from V and 2 bases from J, leaving 19 bases between. Per the germline V gene, CDR1 is MNHNY and CDR2 is SVGAGI (reference sequence). This CDR3 comprises 17 residues. CDR3 DNA: TGTGCCAGCAGTTCCCCTCTGTCGGTAGGGTACACAGATACGCAGTATTAT. Residues: CASSSPLSVGYTDTQYY.

This clonotype showed up many times. The chain couples TRBV6-6 to TRBJ1-1; 7 bases are a match to TRBD1. Germline V gene data show CDR1 as MNHNY and CDR2 as SVGAGI (reference sequence). With V trimmed by 5 bases and J by 3 bases, 9 bases remained unmatched. This CDR3 spans 15 amino acids. The CDR3 loop is CASSNQATGDTEAFF. Written as DNA, the CDR3 is TGTGCCAGCAGTAATCAGGCTACAGGGGACACTGAAGCTTTCTTT.

Concerning this clonotype itself: An end of the junction differs from the germline gene, which may be a read error. This rearrangement joins TRBV5-4 to TRBJ2-5; D remains unclear. The CDR3 is 12 residues long. CDR1 is SGHNT and CDR2 is YYREEE in the germline V gene (reference sequence). The CDR3 loop is CASNLPQVTQYF. The CDR3 coding sequence is TGTGCCAGCAACTTGCCGCAGGTGACCCAGTACTTC.

Concerning this clonotype: Because it lacks the conserved phenylalanine or tryptophan at the end, this CDR3 is likely a read error. V usage is TRBV4-2 and J usage is TRBJ1-3; no definite D call. Germline-derived CDR1 and CDR2 are LGHNA and YNFKEQ. This CDR3 spans 14 amino acids. The CDR3 bases are TGTGCCAGCAGCCAAGTGGGCTCTGGAAGCACCATATATATT. The encoded protein is CASSQVGSGSTIYI.

A note on this clonotype: The junction does not match germline at one end; this may be a read error. V usage is TRBV20-1 and J usage is TRBJ2-1; weak D call: TRBD2 (7 bases). CDR1 and CDR2 from the germline V gene are DFQATT and SNEGSKA (reference sequence). The CDR3 is 13 residues long. Here the CDR3 reads CSIWTRWGAAQLF. For the CDR3, the DNA is TGCAGTATTTGGACTAGGTGGGGGGCCGCGCAGTTATTC.

Of note for this clonotype: This may stem from a read error, because a much larger clone lies one nucleotide away. V and J are TRBV5-1 and TRBJ2-2; D may match TRBD1 or TRBD2 (5 bases each). V shed 4 bases and J shed 1 base, with 17 bases lying between them. This CDR3 region has 17 residues. CDR1 is SGHRS and CDR2 is YFSETQ in the germline V gene. The CDR3 region has the DNA TGCGCCAGCAGCAATATACAGGAGGCTATGAACACCGGGGAGCTGTTTTTT. It translates to CASSNIQEAMNTGELFF.

Points on this clonotype: A read error may produce the germline difference seen at one junction end. This rearrangement joins TRBV4-3 to TRBJ2-1; 10 nucleotides match TRBD2. The CDR3 contains 17 residues. In germline, CDR1 is LGHNA, CDR2 YSLEER. CDR3 in DNA: TGCGCCGGCAGACAAGGCGCCCAGCGGGAGGGCTACAATGAGCACTTCTTC. This codes for CAGRQGAQREGYNEHFF.